This T cell receptor (beta chain) originates from a study of T cell repertoires in aging, cancer and after chemotherapy. Study-wide context: Six age groups, ranging from 30 or younger to 70 or older, included the donors.

With 2 bases removed from V and 5 bases from J, the gap between germline ends came to 15 bases. Germline V lookup: CDR1 DFQATT, CDR2 SNEGSKA (reference sequence). The CDR3 consists of 14 residues. TRB rearrangements spanning V, D and J were amplified using mixed TRB-A/B primers. TCRdb called the multiplex PCR reads again in MiXCR, with one record for every CDR3 protein. The sample lists about 2,300 distinct CDR3 sequences, roughly 24% seen once, with 5% to 7% in the top ten. Comment on this clonotype: What it recognizes is unknown.

Study observations and caveats: Compared with age-matched healthy donors, untreated hematological or solid cancer patients showed higher blood TCR clonality. These repertoire data do not allow conclusions about immunological memory after chemotherapy. In cancer patients, declining TCR diversity with age involved lost richness and lost evenness.

Amplification of TCR beta used genomic DNA extracted from peripheral blood. The TCR originated in a human donor with a solid tumor. The source material was blood. The rearrangement uses TRBV20-1 and TRBJ2-5; D is tentatively TRBD1 or TRBD2 (5 bases each). The CDR3 here is CSARPGMGTETQYF. The CDR3 nucleotides read TGCAGTGCTAGACCAGGGATGGGGACGGAGACCCAGTACTTC.